Each of the 5 T cell receptor beta chains below was sequenced from the same sample in a study of radiation and T cells in renal cell carcinoma. Only in-frame clones appear in the TCRdb table, and some are missing; sequencing was by immunoSEQ multiplex PCR. The sample has around 76,000 clones, 82% seen once; the top ten hold roughly 6.3%. Documented time point: blood 2 weeks post-SBRT. The sample's treatment: 15 Gy SBRT to primary tumor, nephrectomy 4 weeks later. The sample was blood, taken from a patient whose treatment included radiotherapy and nephrectomy. Every receptor here comes from a man aged 55 to 70 with renal cell carcinoma.

The chain carries TRBV19 and TRBJ2-7, with a tentative D call TRBD1 (5 bases). CDR3 length equals 16 residues. Trimming removed 3 bases from V and 3 bases from J, with 18 bases in between. Per germline, CDR1 LNHDA and CDR2 SQIVND (reference sequence). The CDR3 DNA sequence: TGTGCCAGTAGTATTGGCGGACACTACTCAGGCTACGAGCAGTACTTC. Translated: CASSIGGHYSGYEQYF.

V usage is TRBV28 and J usage is TRBJ2-5, with TRBD1 matching 10 bases. CDR3 length: 16 residues. With V trimmed by 5 bases and J by 2 bases, 8 bases remained unmatched. CDR1 MDHEN and CDR2 SYDVKM come from the germline V gene. The CDR3 region is CASSPTGTGVQETQYF. The CDR3 DNA follows: TGTGCCAGCAGTCCGACCGGGACAGGGGTGCAAGAGACCCAGTACTTC.

As DNA, the CDR3 is TGTGCCAGCGGGGACAGGGGGCAAAATGAGCAGTTCTTC. This translates into CASGDRGQNEQFF. This rearrangement joins TRBV21-1 to TRBJ2-1; the table's D call, TRBD1, has no DNA check behind it. TRBV21-1 is deemed a pseudogene. CDR3 length: 13 amino acids.

This rearrangement joins TRBV4-3 to TRBJ1-5; possibly TRBD1 for D (5 bases). V lost 1 base, J lost 4 bases, and 11 bases lay in between. Per germline, CDR1 LGHNA and CDR2 YSLEER. The CDR3 length is 15 residues. CDR3 sequence (DNA): TGCGCCAGCAGCCAAGGGAGGGGACTGAATCAGCCCCAGCATTTT. It specifies CASSQGRGLNQPQHF.

V and J are TRBV5-6 and TRBJ2-1; TRBD2 aligns across 7 bases. V lost 3 bases, J lost 8 bases, and 11 bases stayed unmatched. CDR1 is SGHDT and CDR2 is YYEEEE in the germline V gene. This CDR3 has 15 amino acids. The CDR3 DNA reads as TGTGCCAGCAGCTGGGCGGGGGTAGTTAGCCATGAGCAGTTCTTC. Encoded protein: CASSWAGVVSHEQFF.